The 18 T cell receptor beta chains below come from one sample, sequenced in a study of T-cell memory formation after mild COVID-19. TCRdb passed the 5' RACE reads through MiXCR, listing each CDR3 protein once. The table includes about 310,000 distinct CDR3 sequences, approximately 19% detected once. The sample was PBMCs or a T cell subset sorted from them (not recorded which). These receptors were collected from a man aged 18 to 29 who had mild COVID-19 (a few samples of this study predate the infection). Cell type and time point are not known.

V is TRBV20-1 and J is TRBJ1-5; possibly TRBD1 for D (6 bases). CDR1 is DFQATT, CDR2 SNEGSKA, per germline (reference sequence). V lost 2 bases and J lost 5, with 10 bases in between. The CDR3 spans 13 residues. In nucleotides, the CDR3 is TGCAGTGCTAGAACACAGGGCGATCAGCCCCAGCATTTT. Its protein product is CSARTQGDQPQHF.

In its sample, this clonotype was seen a few times. The V gene is TRBV5-5, the J gene TRBJ1-2; D call uncertain. The germline CDR1 and CDR2 sequences are SGHKS and YYEKEE (reference sequence). The CDR3 is 14 amino acids. V dropped 0 bases and J dropped 3 bases, with 9 bases sitting between them. The DNA of the CDR3 is TGTGCCAGCAGCTTGGGACGGCGTGACTATGGCTACACCTTC. Translating gives CASSLGRRDYGYTF.

This clonotype was recorded a few times. The genes are TRBV4-1 and TRBJ2-5, with TRBD1 identical over 8 bases. Germline trimming cut 4 bases from V and 4 bases from J; bases unmatched to any gene: 8. CDR3 length: 15 residues. Germline CDR1 reads MGHRA; CDR2 reads YSYEKL. The CDR3 loop reads CASSPLDREAETQYF. CDR3 DNA: TGCGCCAGCAGCCCCCTGGACAGGGAGGCAGAGACCCAGTACTTC.

The chain is built from TRBV7-2 and TRBJ2-5, with D possibly TRBD1 on 6 matching bases. The germline V and J ends were trimmed by 3 bases and 5 bases, with 10 bases remaining between them. This CDR3 spans 13 amino acids. Germline assignment: CDR1 SGHTA and CDR2 FQGNSA. CDR3 nucleotide sequence: TGTGCCAGCAGCTTTCAGGGGAAGGAGACCCAGTACTTC. Encoded protein: CASSFQGKETQYF.

This clonotype was observed a handful of times. V gene TRBV11-2 combines with J gene TRBJ1-6; a weak D match, TRBD1 (5 bases). The CDR3 totals 11 residues. The germline V gene encodes CDR1 SGHAT and CDR2 FQNNGV. The V end lost 8 bases, the J end lost 11 bases, and 10 bases lay between the germline ends. CDR3 DNA sequence: TGTGCCAGCGGGGCCGTCGCACCCCTCCACTTT. Protein: CASGAVAPLHF.

The rearrangement joins TRBV3-2 to TRBJ2-2; the DNA was not compared with TRBD2, the D call given in the table. TRBV3-2 is given as a pseudogene. This CDR3 comprises 14 residues. CDR3: CAPTGGAHTGELFF. The CDR3 DNA sequence: TGTGCCCCCACCGGGGGGGCCCACACCGGGGAGCTGTTTTTT.

V is TRBV28 and J is TRBJ2-1; TRBD2 might be the D (5 bases). The CDR3 is made up of 15 amino acids. Deletions cut 4 bases from V and 2 bases from J, with 12 bases between. Germline V lookup: CDR1 MDHEN, CDR2 SYDVKM. The CDR3 sequence is CASSSSEVTYNEQFF. CDR3 DNA: TGTGCCAGCAGTTCCTCGGAGGTCACCTACAATGAGCAGTTCTTC.

The chain couples TRBV7-8 to TRBJ2-7; D may be TRBD2 (6 bases). Between the trimmed V and J ends, which lost 3 bases and 6 bases, there was a span of 9 bases. This CDR3 is 12 amino acids long. Looked up from germline, CDR1 is SGHVS and CDR2 is FQNEAQ. As DNA, the CDR3 is TGTGCCAGCAGCTTTAACGGGGGCGAGCAGTACGTC. Translated: CASSFNGGEQYV.

This clonotype was recorded only once. The rearrangement joins TRBV5-1 to TRBJ2-3, with 11 bases fitting TRBD2. The V gene end was trimmed by 5 bases and the J gene end by 4 bases; junction bases not matched to a gene: 9. The CDR3 totals 16 residues. The germline V gene encodes CDR1 SGHRS and CDR2 YFSETQ. CDR3 residues: CASREGSGGAADTQYF. The DNA for the CDR3 is TGCGCCAGCAGAGAAGGTAGCGGGGGGGCGGCAGATACGCAGTATTTT. The variable domain in full, completed from reference TRBV5-1 and TRBJ2-3, reads KAGVTQTPRYLIKTRGQQVTLSCSPISGHRSVSWYQQTPGQGLQFLFEYFSETQRNKGNFPGRFSGRQFSNSRSEMNVSTLELGDSALYLCASREGSGGAADTQYFGPGTRLTVL.

Only a few counts were recorded for this clonotype. The chain employs TRBV18 and TRBJ1-6; D ambiguous. The CDR3 totals 13 residues. V lost 2 bases and J 5 bases, leaving 4 bases between the germline ends. The germline V gene has CDR1 KGHSH and CDR2 LQKENI. Here the CDR3 reads CASSPGNNSPLHF. CDR3 DNA sequence: TGTGCCAGCTCACCAGGGAATAATTCACCCCTCCACTTT.

The V gene is TRBV6-5, the J gene TRBJ1-5; TRBD1 agrees at 11 bases. After removal of 7 bases from V and 7 bases from J, the junction contained 6 bases not matched to a gene. Germline V gene sequence: CDR1 MNHEY, CDR2 SVGAGI. This CDR3 comprises 14 residues. The CDR3 here is CASMPGQGGQPQHF. The CDR3 nucleotides read TGTGCCAGCATGCCGGGACAGGGGGGACAGCCCCAGCATTTT.

A remark on this clonotype: One end of the junction does not line up with germline, which may come from a read error. The genes are TRBV7-9 and TRBJ2-3; D is undetermined. This CDR3 comprises 15 residues. CDR1 SEHNR and CDR2 FQNEAQ come from the germline V gene (reference sequence). The CDR3 region is CASSMPWVATDTRYF. The CDR3 DNA reads as TGTGCCAGCAGTATGCCCTGGGTTGCCACAGATACGCGGTATTTT.

This clonotype came up a few times. The CDR3 sequence: CASSLDVTEAFF. The CDR3 DNA reads TGTGCCAGCAGCTTAGACGTCACTGAAGCTTTCTTT. The chain is built from TRBV7-9 and TRBJ1-1; D is uncertain. The germline CDR1 and CDR2 sequences are SEHNR and FQNEAQ (reference sequence). Trimming pared 1 base from V and 4 bases from J, leaving 4 bases between. The CDR3 runs 12 residues.

This rearrangement joins TRBV4-3 to TRBJ2-3, with unresolved D. The CDR3 consists of 16 residues. The V gene's germline CDR1 is LGHNA and CDR2 YSLEER. V was clipped by 1 base and J by 0 bases, with 11 bases between them. Here the CDR3 DNA reads TGCGCCAGCAGCCAAGGCGGCGTCCTGAGCACAGATACGCAGTATTTT. This sequence encodes CASSQGGVLSTDTQYF.

This chain links TRBV7-9 with TRBJ1-6; D not resolved. Germline CDR1 reads SEHNR; CDR2 reads FQNEAQ (reference sequence). This CDR3 spans 13 amino acids. The V and J ends lost 5 bases and 8 bases respectively, with 10 bases between them. The CDR3 DNA reads as TGTGCCAGCAGCCCCGGGAGAGATTCACCCCTCCACTTT. It encodes CASSPGRDSPLHF.

J is TRBJ2-5 and V is TRBV6-2 or TRBV6-3, with D possibly TRBD1 on 6 matching bases. The CDR3 loop spans 15 amino acids. Per germline, CDR1 MNHEY and CDR2 SVGEGT. The V end lost 4 bases, the J end lost 5 bases, and 17 bases lay between the germline ends. Here the CDR3 reads CASSLDLTGSETQYF. CDR3 nucleotides: TGTGCCAGCAGTTTGGATCTGACAGGTTCGGAGACCCAGTACTTC.

The CDR3 reads CASSRDRGPWNGYTF. The DNA of the CDR3 is TGTGCCAGCAGCCGCGACAGGGGGCCTTGGAATGGCTACACCTTC. The chain recombines TRBV6-5 with TRBJ1-2, with 10 bases matching TRBD1. The CDR3 totals 15 residues. Germline assignment: CDR1 MNHEY and CDR2 SVGAGI. V shed 6 bases, J shed 6 bases, and the junction held 10 bases outside the gene matches.

This clonotype was seen a few times. This chain uses TRBV5-1 with TRBJ2-3; the D is unclear. The CDR3 runs to 11 residues. Trimming removed 0 bases at V and 8 bases at J, with 4 bases between. Looked up from germline, CDR1 is SGHRS and CDR2 is YFSETQ. CDR3 residues: CASSLEGTQYF. CDR3 coding DNA: TGCGCCAGCAGCTTGGAAGGTACGCAGTATTTT.